These 12 T cell receptor beta chains were all obtained from the same sample, sequenced in a study of blood T cell repertoires in COVID-19. Produced via immunoSEQ multiplex PCR; TCRdb's table is partial and in-frame only. The table has roughly 190,000 clones, approximately 84% seen once. Sequences were obtained from peripheral blood. Every receptor here comes from a woman in her 70s with active or convalescent COVID-19.

The chain links TRBV19 to TRBJ1-3; D is unresolved. The CDR3 consists of 16 residues. Germline V gene data show CDR1 as LNHDA and CDR2 as SQIVND (reference sequence). With 3 bases removed from V and 4 bases from J, the gap between germline ends came to 16 bases. The CDR3 nucleotides read TGTGCCAGTAGTATCTTGGGAGGGAGACACGGAAACACCATATATTTT. This encodes CASSILGGRHGNTIYF.

V and J are TRBV5-4 and TRBJ2-3; tentative D call: TRBD1 (6 bases). Germline V gene sequence: CDR1 SGHNT, CDR2 YYREEE (reference sequence). CDR3 size: 16 residues. V lost 0 bases and J lost 0, with 11 bases in between. This CDR3 is CASSLGGGASTDTQYF. Written as DNA, the CDR3 is TGTGCCAGCAGCTTGGGAGGGGGAGCTAGCACAGATACGCAGTATTTT. Filled out from reference TRBV5-4 and TRBJ2-3, the complete variable domain reads ETGVTQSPTHLIKTRGQQVTLRCSSQSGHNTVSWYQQALGQGPQFIFQYYREEENGRGNFPPRFSGLQFPNYSSELNVNALELDDSALYLCASSLGGGASTDTQYFGPGTRLTVL.

The rearrangement uses TRBV5-6 and TRBJ1-1; no clear D. Germline V gene sequence: CDR1 SGHDT, CDR2 YYEEEE. Trimming took off 8 bases at V and 11 bases at J, with 22 bases between the two ends. This CDR3 has 13 amino acids. The CDR3 nucleotides read TGTGCCAGTCGCTTGGGTGGGATTCCGGGGGCTTTCTTT. Amino acids: CASRLGGIPGAFF.

The rearrangement uses TRBV20-1 and TRBJ2-3; tentatively, D is TRBD2 (6 bases). V lost 3 bases and J 5 bases, leaving 21 bases between the germline ends. CDR3 size: 16 residues. Germline V gives CDR1 DFQATT, CDR2 SNEGSKA (reference sequence). CDR3 protein: CSASTGTGASVDTQYF. The CDR3, as DNA: TGCAGTGCTAGTACCGGGACTGGAGCTTCCGTAGATACGCAGTATTTT.

This clone was detected a few times. The chain's CDR3 is CASSGQGAGEAFF. The CDR3 nucleotides are TGTGCCAGCTCGGGACAGGGGGCGGGTGAAGCTTTCTTT. The V call is TRBV2, the J call TRBJ1-1; 12 nucleotides agree with TRBD1. V shed 8 bases and J 7 bases; nucleotides not matched to a gene: 5. This CDR3 contains 13 residues. The germline gives CDR1 SNHLY, CDR2 FYNNEI.

The V gene is TRBV5-1, the J gene TRBJ2-1, with TRBD1 matching over 11 bases. Germline V gene sequence: CDR1 SGHRS, CDR2 YFSETQ. There are 14 residues in the CDR3. Trimming cost V 5 bases and J 8 bases; bases outside gene matches: 6. DNA of the CDR3: TGCGCCAGCAGTTCCCGGACAGGGGGCTATGAGCAGTTCTTC. Translation gives CASSSRTGGYEQFF.

With regard to this clone: This sample includes further DNA sequences coding for the same CDR3. The V gene is TRBV3-1 (or the pseudogene TRBV3-2), the J gene TRBJ2-3; D unresolved. Germline CDR1 is LGHDT and CDR2 is YNNKEL (reference sequence). CDR3 size: 13 residues. Trimming pared 2 bases from V and 0 bases from J, leaving 3 bases between. For the CDR3, the DNA is TGTGCCAGCAGCCAACTTAGCACAGATACGCAGTATTTT. Translation: CASSQLSTDTQYF.

The gene calls are TRBV11-2 and TRBJ2-3; 9 bases match TRBD2. V was pared by 5 bases and J by 7 bases, with 10 bases of the junction left unmatched. CDR3 size: 15 residues. Per the germline V gene, CDR1 is SGHAT and CDR2 is FQNNGV. Written as DNA, the CDR3 is TGTGCCAGCAGCCCCGCCGGGACTAGCCCTTATACGCAGTATTTT. The encoded protein is CASSPAGTSPYTQYF.

The chain employs TRBV4-1 and TRBJ2-7; a weak D match, TRBD1 (7 bases). There are 18 residues in the CDR3. V was trimmed by 4 bases and J by 4 bases, leaving 26 bases between them. The V gene's germline CDR1 is MGHRA and CDR2 YSYEKL. The CDR3 region has the DNA TGCGCCAGCAGCCTAAAGTCCCGGCGGGACAGTTTTAATTACGAGCAGTACTTC. Encoded protein: CASSLKSRRDSFNYEQYF.

The chain recombines TRBV24-1 with TRBJ2-1, with D possibly matching TRBD2 (6 bases). The V gene's germline CDR1 is KGHDR and CDR2 SFDVKD. This CDR3 has 16 amino acids. The V and J ends lost 1 base and 2 bases respectively, with 11 bases between them. CDR3 sequence: CATSDFRGFTYNEQFF. As DNA, the CDR3 is TGTGCCACCAGTGATTTCCGGGGGTTCACCTACAATGAGCAGTTCTTC.

V usage is TRBV5-1 and J usage is TRBJ2-7, with TRBD2 matching 12 bases. Germline V gene data show CDR1 as SGHRS and CDR2 as YFSETQ. V dropped 4 bases and J dropped 4; count of bases not matched to a gene: 6. This CDR3 spans 15 amino acids. CDR3 nucleotides: TGCGCCAGCAGCGGACTAGCGGGGACCCCTTACGAGCAGTACTTC. Translated, it gives CASSGLAGTPYEQYF. The whole variable domain, filled in from reference TRBV5-1 and TRBJ2-7, reads KAGVTQTPRYLIKTRGQQVTLSCSPISGHRSVSWYQQTPGQGLQFLFEYFSETQRNKGNFPGRFSGRQFSNSRSEMNVSTLELGDSALYLCASSGLAGTPYEQYFGPGTRLTVT.

This chain's CDR3 is CASSLTRDTEAFF. CDR3 sequence (DNA): TGTGCCAGTAGTCTCACTCGGGACACTGAAGCTTTCTTT. The chain has TRBV19 and TRBJ1-1; D is ambiguous. Germline V lookup: CDR1 LNHDA, CDR2 SQIVND (reference sequence). CDR3 length: 13 residues. The V end lost 5 bases, the J end lost 3 bases, and 10 bases lay between the germline ends.